This T cell receptor beta chain stems from a study of blood T cell repertoires in COVID-19. The method was immunoSEQ multiplex PCR; TCRdb's version includes in-frame clones alone and lacks a portion of them. This sample has about 90,000 clones, with 75% to 85% found just once. The germline V gene encodes CDR1 SNHLY and CDR2 FYNNEI. CDR3 length: 17 residues. With 4 bases clipped from V and 7 bases from J, the junction kept 14 bases outside the gene matches. The sample consisted of peripheral blood. The receptor's source is a woman in her 70s with acute or convalescent COVID-19. The chain uses TRBV2 and TRBJ2-5; 11 nucleotides line up with TRBD2. CDR3 coding DNA: TGTGCCAGCAGTGGCACTAGCGGGGGACCTCCGGAAATGACCCAGTACTTC. Translation: CASSGTSGGPPEMTQYF.